The present T cell receptor (beta chain) was sequenced within a study of control samples from healthy donors and cancer patients. Clones were read by immunoSEQ multiplex PCR, and TCRdb kept only the in-frame ones, dropping some. The sample holds approximately 230,000 clones, about 80% seen once. The CDR3 totals 15 residues. The germline gives CDR1 SGHRS, CDR2 YFSETQ. The J segment lost 4 bases and the V segment lost 1 base, leaving 4 bases of the junction unmatched. This TCR came from a woman aged 55-70 years with lung cancer. Sequencing was carried out using PBMCs. V and J are TRBV5-1 and TRBJ1-4, with TRBD1 identical over 7 bases. This chain's CDR3 is CASSLPGTDNEKLFF. In nucleotides, the CDR3 is TGCGCCAGCAGCTTGCCCGGGACAGATAATGAAAAACTGTTTTTT.